This TCR beta chain is drawn from a study of OX40 agonist ivuxolimab in advanced cancers. TCRdb's table, derived via immunoSEQ multiplex PCR, lists solely in-frame clones and lacks some. Altogether tens of thousands of clones are present, around 80% being singletons, with the ten largest covering approximately 7%. Germline CDR1 and CDR2: MNHEY and SMNVEV (reference sequence). The CDR3 runs to 13 residues. V gave up 6 bases and J gave up 3 bases, with 9 bases separating them. This specimen consisted of CD4+ or CD8+ T cells sorted from blood, obtained in a trial of the OX40 agonist ivuxolimab. This TCR was recovered from an adult with an advanced solid tumor such as melanoma, head and neck, liver or kidney cancer. This sequence joins TRBV27 and TRBJ1-5; D gene uncertain. The CDR3 region has the DNA TGTGCCAGCAGCTCCCAATTCAATCAGCCCCAGCATTTT. Amino acids: CASSSQFNQPQHF.